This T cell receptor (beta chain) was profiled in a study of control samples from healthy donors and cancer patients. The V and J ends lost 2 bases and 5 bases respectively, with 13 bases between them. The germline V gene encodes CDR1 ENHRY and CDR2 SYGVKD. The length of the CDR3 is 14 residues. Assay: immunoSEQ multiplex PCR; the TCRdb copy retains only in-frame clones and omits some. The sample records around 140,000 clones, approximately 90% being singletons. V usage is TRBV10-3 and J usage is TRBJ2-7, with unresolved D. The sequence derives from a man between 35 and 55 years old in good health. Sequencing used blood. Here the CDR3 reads CAISEPPKSDEQYF. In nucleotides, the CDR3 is TGTGCCATCAGTGAGCCGCCTAAAAGCGACGAGCAGTACTTC.